This section outlines one T cell receptor (beta chain) sequence together with its context. Its antigen remains unidentified. The sample comes from a study of cytomegalovirus exposure and HLA in healthy donors. V shed 10 bases and J 7 bases; nucleotides not matched to a gene: 12. Per the germline V gene, CDR1 is MNHNY and CDR2 is SVGAGI (reference sequence). There are 14 residues in the CDR3. PCR involved 60 Vbeta and 13 Jbeta primers. The repertoire was sequenced with immunoSEQ multiplex PCR; TCRdb's copy has only in-frame clones and lacks some. This table has 100,000 to 120,000 clones, roughly 70% appearing once. Study observations and caveats: An analysis was carried out at a later point. It showed that HLA-associated TCR beta chains were more clonally expanded than equally common non-associated chains.

The sample consisted of PBMCs. The chain carries TRBV6-6 and TRBJ1-1; 10 nucleotides agree with TRBD1. The TCR originated in a woman between 35 and 50 years old in good health and CMV-seropositive. CDR3 sequence: CATQGTGDNIEAFF. As DNA, the CDR3 is TGTGCCACTCAGGGGACAGGGGATAATATTGAAGCTTTCTTT.